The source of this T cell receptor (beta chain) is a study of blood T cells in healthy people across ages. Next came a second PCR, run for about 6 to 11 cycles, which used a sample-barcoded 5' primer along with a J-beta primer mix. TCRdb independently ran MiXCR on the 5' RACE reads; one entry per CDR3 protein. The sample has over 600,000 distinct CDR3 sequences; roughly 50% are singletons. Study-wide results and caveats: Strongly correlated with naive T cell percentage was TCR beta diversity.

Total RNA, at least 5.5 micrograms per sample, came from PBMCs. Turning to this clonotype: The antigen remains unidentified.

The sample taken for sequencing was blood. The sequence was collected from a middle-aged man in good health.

The CDR3 region is CASSQGISGIRQFF. CDR3 coding DNA: TGTGCCAGCAGCCAGGGGATTAGCGGGATACGTCAGTTCTTC. The chain uses TRBV3-1 and TRBJ2-1; 8 bases match TRBD2. Germline CDR1 is LGHDT and CDR2 is YNNKEL (reference sequence). The J segment lost 13 bases and the V segment lost 3 bases, leaving 11 bases of the junction unmatched. The CDR3 is 14 residues long.